This T cell receptor beta chain is from a study of memory CD4+ T cells and cytomegalovirus serostatus. As for the study in general: Healthy Belgian adult donors included nine or ten CMV-positive and fewer than 25 CMV-negative people.

Produced via immunoSEQ multiplex PCR; TCRdb's table is partial and in-frame only. The sample carries around 25,000 clones, 76% recorded once. Broader study findings: A US-trained random forest predicted CMV serostatus with median AUC roughly 0.9. The CMV-associated TCR signature appears largely within the CD4+ memory repertoire.

Details on this clone: Its cognate antigen is unknown.

Single viable CD3+CD4+CD8-CD45RO+ cells were sorted as the memory CD4+ T cells. After thawing, CD4+ T cells were positively selected. CDR3 length equals 14 residues. The V end lost 5 bases, the J end lost 1 base, and 11 bases lay between the germline ends. CDR1 SGHVS and CDR2 FQNEAQ come from the germline V gene. The chain couples TRBV7-8 to TRBJ1-1; D call uncertain. The sequenced material came from memory CD4+ T cells from blood. The receptor was derived from an adult in good health and CMV-seronegative. CDR3 coding DNA: TGTGCCAGCAGCACAAGAAAGGGGAACACTGAAGCTTTCTTT. It yields the protein CASSTRKGNTEAFF.